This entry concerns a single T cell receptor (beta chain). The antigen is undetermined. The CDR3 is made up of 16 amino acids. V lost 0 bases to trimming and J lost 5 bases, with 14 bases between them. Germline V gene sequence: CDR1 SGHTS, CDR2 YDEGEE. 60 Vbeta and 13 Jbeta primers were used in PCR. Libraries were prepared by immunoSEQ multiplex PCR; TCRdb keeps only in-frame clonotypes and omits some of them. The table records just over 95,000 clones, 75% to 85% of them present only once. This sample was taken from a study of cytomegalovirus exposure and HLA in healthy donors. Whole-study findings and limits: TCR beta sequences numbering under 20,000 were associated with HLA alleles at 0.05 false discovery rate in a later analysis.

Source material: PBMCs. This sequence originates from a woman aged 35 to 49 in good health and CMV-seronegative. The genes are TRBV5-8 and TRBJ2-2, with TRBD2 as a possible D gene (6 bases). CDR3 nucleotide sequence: TGTGCCAGCAGCTTGGGGACTACCCTAGGGACCGGGGAGCTGTTTTTT. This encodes CASSLGTTLGTGELFF.